Below are 29 T cell receptor beta chains sequenced from a single sample in a study of CD8 T cells in ankylosing spondylitis. Via MiXCR, TCRdb re-called the 5' RACE reads, giving one row per CDR3 protein. The data show about 130,000 distinct CDR3 sequences, 7% to 8% seen once. Material: blood, either unsorted or a sorted T cell fraction (not recorded which). The receptors were gathered from a female donor with ankylosing spondylitis or in good health (not recorded which).

In its sample, this clonotype was seen a few times. The CDR3 is CASSSVPRGGRGNTIYF. In nucleotides, the CDR3 is TGTGCCAGCAGCTCCGTCCCACGGGGGGGCCGCGGAAACACCATATATTTT. The chain has TRBV11-2 and TRBJ1-3, with D possibly TRBD1 on 6 matching bases. With 4 bases removed from V and 4 bases from J, the gap between germline ends came to 20 bases. CDR1 and CDR2 from the germline V gene are SGHAT and FQNNGV. This CDR3 is 17 amino acids long. The full variable domain, with the rest looked up from reference TRBV11-2 and TRBJ1-3, is EAGVAQSPRYKIIEKRQSVAFWCNPISGHATLYWYQQILGQGPKLLIQFQNNGVVDDSQLPKDRFSAERLKGVDSTLKIQPAKLEDSAVYLCASSSVPRGGRGNTIYFGEGSWLTVV.

The J gene is TRBJ1-5, the V gene TRBV7-2, with 8 bases fitting TRBD1. Losses at the gene ends were 4 bases for V and 4 bases for J; bases not matched to a gene: 3. CDR1 is SGHTA and CDR2 is FQGNSA in the germline V gene. CDR3 length: 14 amino acids. The CDR3 sequence is CASSSGGGNQPQHF. The DNA of the CDR3 is TGTGCCAGCAGCTCAGGGGGCGGGAATCAGCCCCAGCATTTT.

This clonotype was recorded at least ten times. The chain employs TRBV12-3 or TRBV12-4 and TRBJ1-5; D is possibly TRBD1 (6 bases). Trimming took 9 bases from V and 6 from J, leaving 12 bases between them. This CDR3 has 12 residues. The CDR3, as DNA: TGTGCCAGTGGGGGGACAATTCAGCCCCAGCATTTT. Protein: CASGGTIQPQHF.

This clonotype was seen many times. V is TRBV27 and J is TRBJ1-6; 7 bases align to TRBD1. V was pared by 4 bases and J by 10 bases, with 13 bases of the junction left unmatched. The CDR3 spans 16 residues. CDR1 is MNHEY, CDR2 SMNVEV, per germline (reference sequence). In nucleotides, the CDR3 is TGTGCCAGCAGTTCCTATCCTCGAGGGGGCTTCTCACCCCTCCACTTT. It codes for CASSSYPRGGFSPLHF.

This clonotype was detected a few times. The genes are TRBV5-5 and TRBJ2-1, with TRBD2 matching 9 bases. Losses at the gene ends were 0 bases for V and 4 bases for J; bases not matched to a gene: 11. The CDR3 contains 18 residues. Germline CDR1 reads SGHKS; CDR2 reads YYEKEE (reference sequence). The CDR3 nucleotides read TGTGCCAGCAGCTTGGAGACTAGCGGAATTACAGGGTACAATGAGCAGTTCTTC. This codes for CASSLETSGITGYNEQFF.

In this sample, this clonotype turned up many times. The chain has TRBV29-1 and TRBJ1-1, with TRBD1 as a possible D gene (6 bases). The V end was cut by 5 bases, the J end by 1 base, with 17 bases between. The CDR3 is made up of 15 amino acids. Germline CDR1 reads SQVTM; CDR2 reads ANQGSEA. CDR3 in DNA: TGCAGCGTTACAGTAACCGCGACAGGGAACACTGAAGCTTTCTTT. Protein: CSVTVTATGNTEAFF.

The V gene is TRBV7-2, the J gene TRBJ2-3; D not certain. CDR3 length: 13 residues. Germline V gene sequence: CDR1 SGHTA, CDR2 FQGNSA. With 5 bases removed from V and 2 bases from J, the gap between germline ends came to 8 bases. The CDR3 nucleotides read TGTGCCAGCAGCCCCCCCTACACAGATACGCAGTATTTT. It yields the protein CASSPPYTDTQYF. Complete variable domain (other parts from reference TRBV7-2 and TRBJ2-3): GAGVSQSPSNKVTEKGKDVELRCDPISGHTALYWYRQSLGQGLEFLIYFQGNSAPDKSGLPSDRFSAERTGGSVSTLTIQRTQQEDSAVYLCASSPPYTDTQYFGPGTRLTVL.

There are many counts of this clonotype. The rearrangement joins TRBV28 to TRBJ2-7, with D uncertain. There are 11 residues in the CDR3. Trimming left V 10 bases short and J 2 bases short, with 9 bases between. Germline V gene sequence: CDR1 MDHEN, CDR2 SYDVKM. The CDR3 region is CATDATYEQYF. As DNA, the CDR3 is TGTGCCACAGACGCGACCTACGAGCAGTACTTC.

This clonotype has at least ten counts. This CDR3 reads CASSQGTSGGFEQFF. The CDR3 coding sequence is TGTGCCAGCAGCCAAGGGACTAGCGGGGGTTTTGAGCAGTTCTTC. The chain has TRBV3-1 and TRBJ2-1, with 13 positions matching TRBD2. Germline V gives CDR1 LGHDT, CDR2 YNNKEL (reference sequence). V lost 1 base to trimming and J lost 9 bases; unmatched junction nucleotides: 3. The CDR3 consists of 15 residues.

This clonotype showed up many times. This chain uses TRBV4-1 with TRBJ2-7, with D uncertain. Germline loops: CDR1 MGHRA, CDR2 YSYEKL. Trimming stripped 0 bases from V and 2 bases from J, with 17 bases between. The CDR3 is 17 amino acids. The CDR3 bases are TGCGCCAGCAGCCAAGATCAGATAGGGTTGGCAGCCTACGAGCAGTACTTC. It yields the protein CASSQDQIGLAAYEQYF.

This chain joins TRBV28 and TRBJ1-2; D is ambiguous. The V and J ends lost 5 bases and 7 bases respectively, with 11 bases between them. From germline, CDR1 is MDHEN and CDR2 SYDVKM. This CDR3 has 12 amino acids. CDR3 nucleotides: TGTGCCAGCAGTCCCCCGAAGGGTGGCTACACCTTC. Amino acid sequence: CASSPPKGGYTF.

This clonotype was seen repeatedly, ten times or more. The rearrangement links TRBV7-3 to TRBJ1-6; D gene ambiguous. V lost 0 bases and J 6 bases, leaving 6 bases between the germline ends. The CDR3 consists of 14 residues. Germline V gene data show CDR1 as SGHTA and CDR2 as FQGTGA. Here the CDR3 reads CASSLTRSNSPLHF. In nucleotides, the CDR3 is TGTGCCAGCAGCTTAACTAGAAGTAATTCACCCCTCCACTTT. Variable domain in full (rest from reference TRBV7-3 and TRBJ1-6): GAGVSQTPSNKVTEKGKYVELRCDPISGHTALYWYRQSLGQGPEFLIYFQGTGAADDSGLPNDRFFAVRPEGSVSTLKIQRTERGDSAVYLCASSLTRSNSPLHFGNGTRLTVT.

This clonotype was observed a handful of times. One end of the junction fails to match germline, which may point to a read error. This chain links TRBV7-9 with TRBJ2-3; D ambiguous. Germline assignment: CDR1 SEHNR and CDR2 FQNEAQ (reference sequence). The CDR3 is made up of 16 amino acids. CDR3 in amino acids: CASSLARRVSKDTQYF. The DNA for the CDR3 is TGTGCCAGCAGCTTAGCGCGACGGGTGAGCAAAGATACGCAGTATTTT. Complete variable domain (other parts from reference TRBV7-9 and TRBJ2-3): DTGVSQNPRHKITKRGQNVTFRCDPISEHNRLYWYRQTLGQGPEFLTYFQNEAQLEKSRLLSDRFSAERPKGSFSTLEIQRTEQGDSAMYLCASSLARRVSKDTQYFGPGTRLTVL.

This clonotype was counted many times. This rearrangement joins TRBV4-3 to TRBJ1-6, with D uncertain. This CDR3 is built from 16 residues. Trimming removed 0 bases at V and 2 bases at J, with 8 bases between. Germline CDR1 is LGHNA and CDR2 is YSLEER. The CDR3 loop reads CASSQDPSAYNSPLHF. CDR3 bases: TGCGCCAGCAGCCAAGACCCCTCAGCCTATAATTCACCCCTCCACTTT.

This clonotype was seen at least ten times. The rearrangement uses TRBV11-2 and TRBJ2-5; 7 bases map to TRBD1. The V segment lost 3 bases and the J segment 6 bases; nucleotides outside the gene matches: 7. Germline CDR1 is SGHAT and CDR2 is FQNNGV. The CDR3 length is 14 residues. CDR3 nucleotide sequence: TGTGCCAGCAGCTTTCAGACAGGGAGAAAGACCCAGTACTTC. Translation: CASSFQTGRKTQYF.

The sample holds many counts of this clonotype. The chain joins TRBV28 to TRBJ2-7, with TRBD1 matching 7 bases. The CDR3 has 12 amino acids. The V and J ends lost 7 bases and 3 bases, in that order; junction bases with no gene match: 3. Germline-derived CDR1 and CDR2 are MDHEN and SYDVKM. CDR3 DNA: TGTGCCAGCACCCGGGACAGCTACGAGCAGTACTTC. Its protein is CASTRDSYEQYF.

This clonotype was counted ten times or more. The chain couples TRBV7-2 to TRBJ1-6; no firm D call. Trimming cost V 3 bases and J 10 bases, with 13 bases left between them. The CDR3 length is 14 residues. Germline CDR1 reads SGHTA; CDR2 reads FQGNSA. CDR3 region: CASSFEDADSPLHF. The CDR3 DNA reads as TGTGCCAGCAGCTTCGAGGATGCAGACTCACCCCTCCACTTT.

In its sample, this clonotype was seen many times. The chain has TRBV5-1 and TRBJ2-1; TRBD2 might be the D (7 bases). The CDR3 covers 17 residues. Germline CDR1 is SGHRS and CDR2 is YFSETQ. V shed 0 bases and J shed 2 bases, with 15 bases lying between them. The CDR3 region is CASSLVSGGAAYNEQFF. DNA of the CDR3: TGCGCCAGCAGCTTGGTGAGTGGGGGGGCCGCCTACAATGAGCAGTTCTTC.

The sample holds many counts of this clonotype. The gene calls are TRBV6-2 or TRBV6-3 and TRBJ2-7; D remains ambiguous. This CDR3 contains 12 residues. Germline V gene sequence: CDR1 MNHEY, CDR2 SVGEGT. Trimming shortened V by 5 bases and J by 1 base, and 6 bases separated the two germline ends. CDR3 in DNA: TGTGCCAGCAGTGAAAGATCCTACGAGCAGTACTTC. This sequence encodes CASSERSYEQYF.

This clonotype was detected ten times or more. This chain joins TRBV9 and TRBJ1-2; tentatively, D is TRBD1 (6 bases). Trimming left V 0 bases short and J 3 bases short, with 15 bases between. The CDR3 is 16 residues long. Germline CDR1 reads SGDLS; CDR2 reads YYNGEE. The CDR3 DNA is TGTGCCAGCAGCGTAGGAGTACAGGGTACGGACTATGGCTACACCTTC. It is translated as CASSVGVQGTDYGYTF. Full variable domain (rest looked up from reference TRBV9 and TRBJ1-2): DSGVTQTPKHLITATGQRVTLRCSPRSGDLSVYWYQQSLDQGLQFLIQYYNGEERAKGNILERFSAQQFPDLHSELNLSSLELGDSALYFCASSVGVQGTDYGYTFGSGTRLTVV.

There are many counts of this clonotype. The V call is TRBV20-1, the J call TRBJ1-2, with 8 bases that match TRBD1. J lost 3 bases, V lost 6 bases, and 6 bases had no gene match. This CDR3 comprises 13 residues. Germline-derived CDR1 and CDR2 are DFQATT and SNEGSKA (reference sequence). The CDR3 sequence: CSARTGSYYGYTF. CDR3 bases: TGCAGTGCCCGGACAGGGTCCTACTATGGCTACACCTTC.

This clonotype was detected ten times or more. The CDR3 bases are TGCGCCAGCAGCGACGGGGGAAACACAGATACGCAGTATTTT. Translation gives CASSDGGNTDTQYF. This chain uses TRBV5-1 with TRBJ2-3, with D possibly being TRBD2 (6 bases). V was clipped by 4 bases and J by 2 bases, with 11 bases between them. The CDR3 has 14 amino acids. CDR1 and CDR2 from the germline V gene are SGHRS and YFSETQ.

This clonotype was found a few times. The rearrangement joins TRBV27 to TRBJ2-1; 7 positions agree with TRBD1. From germline, CDR1 is MNHEY and CDR2 SMNVEV (reference sequence). The CDR3 totals 16 residues. V shed 8 bases and J 7 bases; nucleotides not matched to a gene: 17. DNA of the CDR3: TGTGCCAGCGGGTCGTGGGGTGGGGGCAGGGGGAATGAGCAGTTCTTC. Its translation is CASGSWGGGRGNEQFF.

This clonotype was observed at least ten times. This chain uses TRBV20-1 with TRBJ2-7; TRBD1 matches 12 bases. Looked up from germline, CDR1 is DFQATT and CDR2 is SNEGSKA (reference sequence). V shed 6 bases and J 5 bases; nucleotides not matched to a gene: 11. CDR3 length: 15 amino acids. For the CDR3, the DNA is TGCAGTGCCCAATCCACGGGACAGGGGGCCCACGAGCAGTACTTC. Translated, it gives CSAQSTGQGAHEQYF.

This clonotype came up a few times. The chain recombines TRBV3-1 with TRBJ1-1; D gene uncertain. Per germline, CDR1 LGHDT and CDR2 YNNKEL (reference sequence). V was pared by 1 base and J by 5 bases, with 14 bases between. This CDR3 has 15 residues. The CDR3 sequence is CASSQGGFPGTEAFF. CDR3 DNA: TGTGCCAGCAGCCAAGGGGGTTTTCCTGGAACTGAAGCTTTCTTT. Full variable domain (outside the CDR3, taken from reference TRBV3-1 and TRBJ1-1): DTAVSQTPKYLVTQMGNDKSIKCEQNLGHDTMYWYKQDSKKFLKIMFSYNNKELIINETVPNRFSPKSPDKAHLNLHINSLELGDSAVYFCASSQGGFPGTEAFFGQGTRLTVV.

A few counts support this clonotype. This chain uses TRBV4-1 with TRBJ1-1; D not certain. The CDR3 is 17 residues long. The V end was cut by 0 bases, the J end by 1 base, with 15 bases between. Germline loops: CDR1 MGHRA, CDR2 YSYEKL. As DNA, the CDR3 is TGCGCCAGCAGCCAAGAGAGTCGGCCCCAAAGGAACACTGAAGCTTTCTTT. Its translation is CASSQESRPQRNTEAFF.

The table lists this clonotype with many counts. The chain couples TRBV7-9 to TRBJ2-7, with D possibly TRBD1 on 7 matching bases. This CDR3 is built from 12 residues. Germline V gene sequence: CDR1 SEHNR, CDR2 FQNEAQ (reference sequence). V lost 9 bases and J 5 bases, leaving 14 bases between the germline ends. The CDR3 spells CASRRGPNEQYF. The CDR3 coding sequence is TGTGCCAGTCGGAGGGGGCCGAACGAGCAGTACTTC.

This clonotype was observed a few times. CDR3 coding DNA: TGTGCCAGCAGCCTCGCTGGGACTGCGCAAGAGACCCAGTACTTC. Its protein product is CASSLAGTAQETQYF. V usage is TRBV3-1 and J usage is TRBJ2-5; possibly TRBD2 for D (6 bases). The CDR3 runs 15 residues. V was pared by 4 bases and J by 2 bases, with 14 bases between. Germline V gene sequence: CDR1 LGHDT, CDR2 YNNKEL (reference sequence).

This clonotype was counted at least ten times. The rearrangement uses TRBV20-1 and TRBJ1-1; no clear D. The CDR3 extends over 10 amino acids. V shed 5 bases and J shed 5 bases, with 6 bases lying between them. The V gene's germline CDR1 is DFQATT and CDR2 SNEGSKA (reference sequence). CDR3 sequence: CSARRTEAFF. The DNA for the CDR3 is TGCAGTGCTCGGAGGACTGAAGCTTTCTTT.